This T cell receptor beta chain was profiled in a study of cytomegalovirus exposure and HLA in healthy donors. Whole-study findings and limits: Within a later analysis, the majority of CMV-associated TCR beta chains appeared HLA-restricted. Most of the TCR beta V segments (in an earlier analysis) were productive either about 87% or about 30% of the time. Highly shared sequence variants in one cluster were likely a sequencing artifact.

V was clipped by 3 bases and J by 4 bases, with 15 bases between them. The germline gives CDR1 SGHNT, CDR2 YYREEE (reference sequence). This CDR3 is 15 amino acids long. With regard to this clone: What it binds is unknown.

Primers: 60 Vbeta forward and 13 Jbeta reverse. How the authors handled the data: In a later analysis, the count reached 80 million or so unique TCR beta chains, with 8.5 million to 14 million shared. The protocol was immunoSEQ multiplex PCR, while the TCRdb copy is restricted to in-frame clones and leaves out a portion. That table furnishes V, J and clone size, whereas the DNA furnished D and trimming. Of some 150,000 clones listed, 75% to 85% are singletons. The receptor's source is a woman aged 18 to 35 in good health and CMV-seropositive. V usage is TRBV5-4 and J usage is TRBJ2-3; D possibly corresponds to TRBD1 (7 bases). The specimen was PBMCs. This CDR3 is CASSSRQGGADTQYF. DNA of the CDR3: TGTGCCAGCAGCTCGAGACAGGGAGGCGCAGATACGCAGTATTTT.